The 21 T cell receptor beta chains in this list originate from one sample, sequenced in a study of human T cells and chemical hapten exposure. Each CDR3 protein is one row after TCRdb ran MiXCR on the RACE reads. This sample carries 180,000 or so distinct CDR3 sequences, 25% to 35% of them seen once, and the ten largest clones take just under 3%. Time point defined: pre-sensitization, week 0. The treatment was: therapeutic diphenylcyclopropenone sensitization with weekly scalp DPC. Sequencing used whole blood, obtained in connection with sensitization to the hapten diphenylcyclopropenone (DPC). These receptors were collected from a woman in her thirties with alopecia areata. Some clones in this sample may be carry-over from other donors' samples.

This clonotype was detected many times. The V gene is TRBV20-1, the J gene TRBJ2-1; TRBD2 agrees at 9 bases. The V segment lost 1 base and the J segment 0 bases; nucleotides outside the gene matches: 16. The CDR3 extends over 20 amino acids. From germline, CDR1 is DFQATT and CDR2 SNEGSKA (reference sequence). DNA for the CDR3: TGCAGTGCTAGAGTTCGTCGGCTAGCGGGAAGAGAGAGCTCCTACAATGAGCAGTTCTTC. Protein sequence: CSARVRRLAGRESSYNEQFF.

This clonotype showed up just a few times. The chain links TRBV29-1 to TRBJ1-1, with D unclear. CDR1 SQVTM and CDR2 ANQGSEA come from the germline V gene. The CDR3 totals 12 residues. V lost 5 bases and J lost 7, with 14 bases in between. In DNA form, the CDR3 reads TGCAGCGTTTGGATCATGCGGGGTGAAGCTTTCTTT. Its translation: CSVWIMRGEAFF.

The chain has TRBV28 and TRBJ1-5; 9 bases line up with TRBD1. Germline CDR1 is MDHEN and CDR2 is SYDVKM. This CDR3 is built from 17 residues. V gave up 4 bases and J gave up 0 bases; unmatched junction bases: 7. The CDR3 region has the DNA TGTGCCAGCAGTTCCGGACAGGGGACGTATAGCAATCAGCCCCAGCATTTT. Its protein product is CASSSGQGTYSNQPQHF. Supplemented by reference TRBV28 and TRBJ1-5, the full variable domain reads DVKVTQSSRYLVKRTGEKVFLECVQDMDHENMFWYRQDPGLGLRLIYFSYDVKMKEKGDIPEGYSVSREKKERFSLILESASTNQTSMYLCASSSGQGTYSNQPQHFGDGTRLSIL.

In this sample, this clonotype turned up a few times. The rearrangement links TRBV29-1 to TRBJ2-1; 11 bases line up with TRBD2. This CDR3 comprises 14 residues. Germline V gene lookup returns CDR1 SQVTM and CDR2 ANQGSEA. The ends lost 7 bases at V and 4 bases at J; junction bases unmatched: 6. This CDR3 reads CSAGTSGSYNEQFF. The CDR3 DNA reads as TGCAGCGCCGGAACTAGCGGGAGTTACAATGAGCAGTTCTTC.

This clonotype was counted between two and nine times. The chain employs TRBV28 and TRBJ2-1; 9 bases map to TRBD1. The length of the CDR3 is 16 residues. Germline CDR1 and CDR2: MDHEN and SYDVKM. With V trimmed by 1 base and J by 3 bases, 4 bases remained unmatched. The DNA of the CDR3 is TGTGCCAGCAGTTTATTGGGACAGGGACACTACAATGAGCAGTTCTTC. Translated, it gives CASSLLGQGHYNEQFF.

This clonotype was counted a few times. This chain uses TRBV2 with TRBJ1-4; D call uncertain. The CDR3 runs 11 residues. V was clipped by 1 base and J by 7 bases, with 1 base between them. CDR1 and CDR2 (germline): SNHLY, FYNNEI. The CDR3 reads CASSEVEKLFF. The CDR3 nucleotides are TGTGCCAGCAGTGAAGTTGAAAAACTGTTTTTT.

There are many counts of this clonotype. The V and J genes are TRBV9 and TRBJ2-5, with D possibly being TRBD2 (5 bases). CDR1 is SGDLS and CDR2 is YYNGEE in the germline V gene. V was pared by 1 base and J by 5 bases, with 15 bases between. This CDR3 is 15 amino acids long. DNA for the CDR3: TGTGCCAGCAGCGTATCCCCTAGTGCGGGTGAGACCCAGTACTTC. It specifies CASSVSPSAGETQYF.

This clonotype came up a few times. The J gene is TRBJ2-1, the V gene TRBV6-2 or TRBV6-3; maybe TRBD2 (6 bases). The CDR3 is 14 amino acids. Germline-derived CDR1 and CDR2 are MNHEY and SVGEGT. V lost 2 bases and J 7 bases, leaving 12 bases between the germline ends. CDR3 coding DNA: TGTGCCAGCAGTTACCGGGGGAGTAGGAATGAGCAGTTCTTC. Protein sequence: CASSYRGSRNEQFF.

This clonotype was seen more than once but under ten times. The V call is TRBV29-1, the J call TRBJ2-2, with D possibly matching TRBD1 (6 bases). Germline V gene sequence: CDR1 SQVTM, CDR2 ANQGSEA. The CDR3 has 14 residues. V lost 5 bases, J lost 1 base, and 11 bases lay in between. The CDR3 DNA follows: TGCAGCGTTCAAGGACAGATGAACACCGGGGAGCTGTTTTTT. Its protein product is CSVQGQMNTGELFF.

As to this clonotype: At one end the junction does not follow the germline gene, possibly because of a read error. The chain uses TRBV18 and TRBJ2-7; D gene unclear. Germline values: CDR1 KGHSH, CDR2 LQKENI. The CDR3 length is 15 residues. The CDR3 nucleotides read TGTGGCAGCTCACCACCTCCCCACACGACCTACGAGCAGTACTTC. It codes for CGSSPPPHTTYEQYF.

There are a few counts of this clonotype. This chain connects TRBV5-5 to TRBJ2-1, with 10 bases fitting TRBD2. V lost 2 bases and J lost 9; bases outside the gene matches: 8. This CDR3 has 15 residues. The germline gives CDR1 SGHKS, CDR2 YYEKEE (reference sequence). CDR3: CASSLLAGKGGEQFF. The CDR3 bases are TGTGCCAGCAGCTTACTAGCGGGAAAAGGGGGTGAGCAGTTCTTC.

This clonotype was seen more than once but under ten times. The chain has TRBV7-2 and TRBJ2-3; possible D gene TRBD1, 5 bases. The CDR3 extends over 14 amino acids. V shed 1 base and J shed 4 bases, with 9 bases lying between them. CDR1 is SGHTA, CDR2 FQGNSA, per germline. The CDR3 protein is CASSLVRGADTQYF. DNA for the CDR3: TGTGCCAGCAGCTTAGTTAGGGGTGCAGATACGCAGTATTTT.

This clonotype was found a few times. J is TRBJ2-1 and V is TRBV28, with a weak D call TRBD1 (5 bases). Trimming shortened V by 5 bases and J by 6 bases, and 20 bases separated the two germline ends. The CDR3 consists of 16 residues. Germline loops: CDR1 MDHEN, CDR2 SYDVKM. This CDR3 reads CASSIRAGRGANEQFF. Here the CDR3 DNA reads TGTGCCAGCAGTATTAGGGCAGGGCGAGGAGCCAATGAGCAGTTCTTC.

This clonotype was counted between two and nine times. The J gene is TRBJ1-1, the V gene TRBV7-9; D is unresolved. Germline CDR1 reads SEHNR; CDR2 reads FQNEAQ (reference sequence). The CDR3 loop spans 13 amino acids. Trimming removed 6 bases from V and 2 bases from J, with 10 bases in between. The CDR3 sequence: CASSQVVNTEAFF. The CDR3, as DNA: TGTGCCAGCAGTCAAGTCGTTAACACTGAAGCTTTCTTT.

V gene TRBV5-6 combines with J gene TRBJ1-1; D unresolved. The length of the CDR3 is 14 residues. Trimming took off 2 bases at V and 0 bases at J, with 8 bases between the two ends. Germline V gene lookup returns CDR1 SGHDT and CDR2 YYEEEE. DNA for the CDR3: TGTGCCAGCAGCTTTGAACCGATGAACACTGAAGCTTTCTTT. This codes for CASSFEPMNTEAFF. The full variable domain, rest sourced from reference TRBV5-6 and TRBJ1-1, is DAGVTQSPTHLIKTRGQQVTLRCSPKSGHDTVSWYQQALGQGPQFIFQYYEEEERQRGNFPDRFSGHQFPNYSSELNVNALLLGDSALYLCASSFEPMNTEAFFGQGTRLTVV.

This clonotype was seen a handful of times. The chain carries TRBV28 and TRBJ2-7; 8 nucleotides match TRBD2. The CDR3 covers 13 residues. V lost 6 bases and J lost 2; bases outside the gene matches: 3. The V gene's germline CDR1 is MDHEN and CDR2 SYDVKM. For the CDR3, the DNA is TGTGCCAGCAGAACGGGACTAGCCTACGAGCAGTACTTC. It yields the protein CASRTGLAYEQYF.

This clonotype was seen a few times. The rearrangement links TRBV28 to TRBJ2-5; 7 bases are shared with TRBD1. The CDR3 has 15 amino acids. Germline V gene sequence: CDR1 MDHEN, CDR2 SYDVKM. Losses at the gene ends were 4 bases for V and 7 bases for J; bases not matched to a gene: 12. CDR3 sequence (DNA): TGTGCCAGCAGTTCCTCGGGACAGACATCCTCGACCCAGTACTTC. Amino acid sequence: CASSSSGQTSSTQYF.

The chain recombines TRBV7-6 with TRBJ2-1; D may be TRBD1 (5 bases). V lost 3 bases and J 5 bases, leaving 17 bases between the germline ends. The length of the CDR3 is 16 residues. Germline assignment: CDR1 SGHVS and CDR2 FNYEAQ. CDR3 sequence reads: CASSLTEDIGNNEQFF. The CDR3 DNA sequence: TGTGCCAGCAGCTTGACTGAGGACATAGGAAACAATGAGCAGTTCTTC.

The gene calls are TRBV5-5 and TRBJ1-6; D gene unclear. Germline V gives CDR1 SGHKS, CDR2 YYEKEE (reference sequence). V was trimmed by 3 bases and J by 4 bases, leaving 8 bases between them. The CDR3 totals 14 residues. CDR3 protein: CASSSDGYNSPLHF. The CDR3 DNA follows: TGTGCCAGCAGCTCAGACGGGTATAATTCACCCCTCCACTTT.

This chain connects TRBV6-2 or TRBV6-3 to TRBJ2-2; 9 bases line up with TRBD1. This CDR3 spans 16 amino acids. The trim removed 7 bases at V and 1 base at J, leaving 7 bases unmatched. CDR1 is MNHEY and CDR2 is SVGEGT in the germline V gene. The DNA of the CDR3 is TGTGCCAGCAATAACCCGGGACAGGGGAACACCGGGGAGCTGTTTTTT. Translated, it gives CASNNPGQGNTGELFF.

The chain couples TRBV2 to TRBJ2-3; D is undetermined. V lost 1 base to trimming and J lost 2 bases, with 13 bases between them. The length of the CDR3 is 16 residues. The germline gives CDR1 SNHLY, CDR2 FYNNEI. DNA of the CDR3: TGTGCCAGCAGTGAAGACCGGGCCTACCCCACAGATACGCAGTATTTT. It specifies CASSEDRAYPTDTQYF.